The 10 T cell receptor beta chains in this list originate from one sample, sequenced in a study of T-cell memory formation after mild COVID-19. TCRdb re-called the 5' RACE reads through MiXCR, storing one row per CDR3 protein. Of a few hundred thousand distinct CDR3 sequences listed, under 8.5% are singletons. The sample was PBMCs or a T cell subset sorted from them (not recorded which). These receptors all stem from a man aged 18 to 30 who had mild COVID-19 (a few samples of this study predate the infection). Cell type and time point are not known.

V usage is TRBV7-2 and J usage is TRBJ2-5; D gene ambiguous. Trimming took 5 bases from V and 7 from J, leaving 23 bases between them. Germline CDR1 and CDR2: SGHTA and FQGNSA. The CDR3 covers 16 residues. Written as DNA, the CDR3 is TGTGCCAGCAGCCTGGACGGTCCCGTACGCATCCTGACCCAGTACTTC. This translates into CASSLDGPVRILTQYF.

This clonotype was observed a few times. The genes are TRBV6-1 and TRBJ1-2; D ambiguous. The CDR3 totals 13 residues. The V end was cut by 8 bases, the J end by 5 bases, with 15 bases between. CDR1 and CDR2 (germline): MNHNS, SASEGT. Here the CDR3 reads CASRSPSIYGYTF. CDR3 DNA sequence: TGTGCCAGCCGGAGTCCGTCTATTTATGGCTACACCTTC.

This clonotype was seen at least ten times. This sequence joins TRBV7-9 and TRBJ2-7, with a weak D call TRBD1 (5 bases). The CDR3 spans 11 residues. V was shortened by 4 bases and J by 9 bases, with 10 bases between the two germline ends. CDR1 and CDR2 (germline): SEHNR, FQNEAQ (reference sequence). The CDR3 is CASSSGFGQYV. The CDR3 DNA reads as TGTGCCAGCAGCTCAGGGTTCGGGCAGTACGTC.

This clonotype has a handful of counts. This chain joins TRBV12-3 or TRBV12-4 and TRBJ1-5; a possible D gene is TRBD1 (6 bases). CDR3 length: 15 residues. V was clipped by 2 bases and J by 4 bases, with 12 bases between them. The CDR3 region has the DNA TGTGCCAGCAGTTTAAGGGGGTACGGAAATCAGCCCCAGCATTTT. Its protein is CASSLRGYGNQPQHF.

There are a few counts of this clonotype. J is TRBJ1-6 and V is TRBV12-3 or TRBV12-4; the match to TRBD1 covers 8 bases. This CDR3 has 15 amino acids. V trimming: 6 bases; J trimming: 8 bases; junction bases outside the gene matches: 9. The CDR3 DNA follows: TGTGCCAGCAGCCCTCGACAGGGGCCCGATTCACCCCTCCACTTT. This encodes CASSPRQGPDSPLHF.

This clonotype came up a few times. J is TRBJ1-2 and V is TRBV12-3 or TRBV12-4, with 7 bases that match TRBD1. With V trimmed by 3 bases and J by 4 bases, 5 bases remained unmatched. This CDR3 is 14 amino acids long. The DNA of the CDR3 is TGTGCCAGCAGTTTTGGGCAGGGGGTCTATGGCTACACCTTC. Amino acids: CASSFGQGVYGYTF.

This clonotype was seen only a few times. The chain uses TRBV6-5 and TRBJ2-5, with 10 bases matching TRBD2. Per the germline V gene, CDR1 is MNHEY and CDR2 is SVGAGI. V lost 8 bases to trimming and J lost 4 bases; unmatched junction nucleotides: 10. The CDR3 runs 15 residues. The CDR3 DNA follows: TGTGCCAGCTGTCAACTAGCGGGGCCGGGAGAGACCCAGTACTTC. This sequence encodes CASCQLAGPGETQYF.

About this clonotype: Compared with germline, one end of the junction differs, possibly owing to a read error. The rearrangement joins TRBV20-1 to TRBJ1-1; D is unclear. There are 14 residues in the CDR3. Per germline, CDR1 DFQATT and CDR2 SNEGSKA (reference sequence). CDR3 sequence (DNA): TGCAGTGCCAGAGATCCCGGTTCGACCACTGAAGCTTTCTTT. The encoded protein is CSARDPGSTTEAFF.

This clonotype appeared a few times. This chain connects TRBV4-2 to TRBJ1-1; D call uncertain. Germline V gene sequence: CDR1 LGHNA, CDR2 YNFKEQ. The CDR3 extends over 15 amino acids. V was cut by 0 bases and J by 0 bases, with 8 bases left in between. CDR3 region: CASSQEPQMNTEAFF. Written as DNA, the CDR3 is TGTGCCAGCAGCCAAGAACCACAGATGAACACTGAAGCTTTCTTT.

The V gene is TRBV5-6, the J gene TRBJ1-5; no definite D call. Trimming cost V 0 bases and J 9 bases, with 10 bases left between them. The CDR3 consists of 13 residues. Germline CDR1 and CDR2: SGHDT and YYEEEE. The chain's CDR3 is CASSLGRSRPQHF. The CDR3 bases are TGTGCCAGCAGCTTGGGGAGATCGCGGCCCCAGCATTTT. The complete variable domain, with remaining parts taken from reference TRBV5-6 and TRBJ1-5, reads DAGVTQSPTHLIKTRGQQVTLRCSPKSGHDTVSWYQQALGQGPQFIFQYYEEEERQRGNFPDRFSGHQFPNYSSELNVNALLLGDSALYLCASSLGRSRPQHFGDGTRLSIL.